Listed below are T cell receptor beta chains from one sample, sequenced in a study of blood T cells in healthy people across ages. TCRdb re-analysed the 5' RACE reads in MiXCR, keeping a single row per CDR3 protein. The repertoire holds roughly 1,300,000 distinct CDR3 sequences, approximately 59% seen once, with roughly 7% in the top ten. The source material was blood. The receptors were gathered from a man aged 18 to 30 in good health. Both conserved end residues are part of each CDR3. The D gene is left open where the match is weak. The size field is filled for only some rows; it gives once, few, many or a size class.

len,v_gene,j_gene,abundance,d_gene,CDR3aa,CDR3nt
12,TRBV28,TRBJ2-5,few,-,CASSFFRETQYF,TGTGCCAGCAGTTTCTTCAGGGAGACCCAGTACTTC
12,TRBV12-5,TRBJ2-3,-,-,CASGLQVWQQYF,TGTGCTAGTGGTTTGCAGGTTTGGCAGCAGTATTTT
17,TRBV29-1,TRBJ1-6,-,TRBD1,CSICEGANGSYNSPLHF,TGCAGCATCTGTGAGGGGGCAAATGGTTCCTATAATTCACCCCTCCACTTT
12,TRBV6-6,TRBJ2-3,-,-,CASSTPLDTQYF,TGTGCCAGCAGTACCCCCTTAGATACGCAGTATTTT
16,TRBV9,TRBJ2-1,-,TRBD2,CASSVTGLAGFNEQFF,TGTGCCAGCAGCGTAACCGGGCTAGCGGGTTTTAATGAGCAGTTCTTC
16,TRBV11-1,TRBJ2-3,few,-,CASSSYPGQGIDTQYF,TGTGCCAGCAGCTCTTACCCAGGGCAGGGTATAGATACGCAGTATTTT
14,TRBV6-5,TRBJ1-2,-,TRBD1,CASRTDRGHYGYTF,TGTGCCAGCAGGACGGACAGGGGACACTATGGCTACACCTTC
16,TRBV4-2,TRBJ1-2,-,TRBD1,CASSLQGQGVIYGYTF,TGTGCCAGCAGCCTCCAAGGACAGGGGGTGATCTATGGCTACACCTTC
15,TRBV25-1,TRBJ2-3,-,-,CASSELTRRTDTQYF,TGTGCCAGCAGTGAATTGACTAGACGCACAGATACGCAGTATTTT
14,TRBV5-1,TRBJ2-1,-,TRBD1,CASNVGQVGNEQFF,TGCGCCAGCAACGTGGGACAGGTGGGCAATGAGCAGTTCTTC
14,TRBV7-2,TRBJ2-7,-,-,CASSLLIGTYEQYF,TGTGCCAGCAGCTTACTGATTGGAACCTACGAGCAGTACTTC
15,TRBV7-2,TRBJ2-1,-,-,CASSRGGTPYNEQFF,TGTGCCAGCAGCCGAGGGGGGACGCCATACAATGAGCAGTTCTTC
15,TRBV5-1,TRBJ1-1,-,-,CASSVRGAPTTEAFF,TGCGCCAGCAGTGTAAGAGGGGCCCCTACTACTGAAGCTTTCTTT
15,TRBV6-5,TRBJ1-6,-,-,CASSYGITYNSPLHF,TGTGCCAGCAGTTACGGGATAACCTATAATTCACCCCTCCACTTT
15,TRBV20-1,TRBJ2-5,-,-,CSASPGLLQQETQYF,TGCAGTGCTAGCCCCGGACTCCTTCAACAAGAGACCCAGTACTTC
12,TRBV27,TRBJ1-2,-,-,CASKGLRYGYTF,TGTGCCAGCAAGGGCCTTAGGTATGGCTACACCTTC
12,TRBV29-1,TRBJ2-1,-,TRBD1,CSVERQGDEQFF,TGCAGCGTCGAGAGACAGGGCGATGAGCAGTTCTTC
15,TRBV5-1,TRBJ2-1,few,TRBD2,CASRLGTSGIDEQFF,TGCGCCAGCAGGTTAGGGACTAGCGGGATTGATGAGCAGTTCTTC
17,TRBV12-3/TRBV12-4,TRBJ2-1,-,TRBD2,CASSLRTSGRSDNEQFF,TGTGCCAGCAGTCTTCGGACTAGCGGGAGGTCGGACAATGAGCAGTTCTTC
14,TRBV29-1,TRBJ2-1,-,-,CSVVALRAYNEQFF,TGCAGCGTTGTGGCCTTGAGGGCCTACAATGAGCAGTTCTTC
19,TRBV11-2,TRBJ1-4,-,-,CASSSSNGWIDATNEKLFF,TGTGCCAGCAGCTCCTCAAACGGGTGGATAGATGCAACTAATGAAAAACTGTTTTTT
12,TRBV15,TRBJ2-7,-,-,CATSSSQYEQYF,TGTGCCACCAGCAGCTCTCAGTACGAGCAGTACTTC
14,TRBV4-3,TRBJ1-2,-,-,CASSQDTALWGYTF,TGCGCCAGCAGCCAAGATACAGCTCTATGGGGCTACACCTTC
13,TRBV18,TRBJ1-4,-,-,CASSPGLGEKLFF,TGTGCCAGCTCTCCCGGGCTGGGTGAAAAACTGTTTTTT
14,TRBV25-1,TRBJ2-5,-,-,CASSEPGERETQYF,TGTGCCAGCAGTGAACCGGGGGAACGGGAGACCCAGTACTTC
15,TRBV20-1,TRBJ1-6,-,-,CSASRRDGAASPLHF,TGCAGTGCTAGTAGGCGAGACGGGGCTGCCTCACCCCTCCACTTT
18,TRBV11-2,TRBJ1-3,-,-,CASSPPGNPQPSGNTIYF,TGTGCCAGCAGCCCTCCAGGGAATCCACAACCCTCTGGAAACACCATATATTTT
13,TRBV27,TRBJ2-3,few,-,CASSLFNLDTQYF,TGTGCCAGCAGTTTATTTAATTTGGATACGCAGTATTTT
16,TRBV14,TRBJ1-5,-,TRBD1,CASSQDMGSQGEPQHF,TGTGCCAGCAGCCAAGATATGGGCAGTCAGGGGGAGCCCCAGCATTTT
16,TRBV7-2,TRBJ2-1,-,-,CASSLTGLTLYNEQFF,TGTGCCAGCAGCTTGACCGGGCTAACCCTTTACAATGAGCAGTTCTTC
15,TRBV10-3,TRBJ2-7,-,-,CAISEPDYSSYDQYF,TGTGCCATCAGTGAGCCTGACTACAGCTCCTACGATCAGTACTTC
13,TRBV29-1,TRBJ1-1,-,-,CSAEQGFDTEAFF,TGCAGCGCCGAGCAGGGATTTGACACTGAAGCTTTCTTT
14,TRBV18,TRBJ2-1,few,TRBD1,CASSWDRVNNEQFF,TGTGCCAGCTCATGGGACAGGGTAAACAATGAGCAGTTCTTC
17,TRBV7-8,TRBJ1-5,once,-,CASSLAFGSYLDQPQHF,TGTGCCAGCAGCTTAGCGTTTGGCAGTTACCTTGATCAGCCCCAGCATTTT